This TCR beta chain was sequenced for a study of T cell repertoires in cytomegalovirus infection (dated by TCRdb to between 2018 and 2021). For context, the study as a whole: Recently identified HLA-C-restricted CMV epitopes, whose presentation resists viral immunomodulation, were targeted by peptide stimulations together with well-studied HLA-B-restricted epitopes. Because public TCR beta signatures pointed to carriage of CMV infection together with the matching HLA type, the HLA type of each donor mattered for the analysis.

The CDR3 sequence holds 15 residues, the cysteine and phenylalanine included. Just CDR3 DNA is preserved here, 45 bases in frame from base 1. The germline V gene (reference sequence) gives CDR1 as MNHEY and CDR2 as SMNVEV. V trim: 4 bases; J trim: 7 bases; unmatched bases: 10. This clonotype was picked up a small number of times. The target of this receptor is not known. There are no base qualities to consult, and no much larger clone falls within one base. Read against the paper, the sample's treatment or condition label means: in vitro stimulation with specific CMV peptide epitopes to enrich CMV-specific T cells. On the study overall, not on this receptor specifically: Carriers of CMV infection plus the relevant HLA type were discriminated by the cumulative frequency of public TCR beta family members in the study cohort and in an independent roughly 370-donor cohort. The ex vivo response was dominated by HLA-C-restricted CMV-specific TCR beta clonotypes, which also provided the single most frequent clonotype in two of eight donors.

The reads were generated on an Illumina HiSeq 1500. TCRdb reprocessing: public reads trimmed at Q25 with fastp, clones called with MiXCR, in-frame beta chains kept. Rows matching on CDR3 protein sequence are summarized as one entry with the most common DNA and genes. In all, the sample holds about 900,000 distinct CDR3 sequences, and approximately 31% of those were seen once. The biggest ten clones account for over 10% of the sample. Sequenced material: cultured CD8+ T cells from PBMCs, taken from culture after CMV antigen stimulation. The source is a human donor in good health (CMV status not recorded). Some clones in this sample may be carry-over from other donors' samples. The sequence joins TRBV27 to TRBJ1-5; 7 of the junction bases match TRBD1. The DNA sequence is as follows: TGTGCCAGCAGTTCCACCCCGACAGGGAGACAGCCCCAGCATTTT. This sequence encodes CASSSTPTGRQPQHF.